These 19 T cell receptor beta chains share one sample of origin, sequenced in a study of blood T cells in healthy people across ages (dated by TCRdb to the mid-2010s). The library was made by 5' RACE. Sequenced using an Illumina HiSeq 2500. A second PCR of about 6 to 12 cycles was performed with a sample-barcoded 5' primer and a J-beta primer mix. TCRdb handled the public reads itself, with Q25 trimming in fastp and clone calling in MiXCR, and kept productive beta chains. Every CDR3 protein is listed once, alongside the most common genes and DNA of its rows. In this sample the table shows approximately 780,000 distinct CDR3 sequences, roughly 24% of which occur a single time. About 3% of the sample is held by the ten biggest clonotypes. The same data also contributed to another study, on T cells of mothers and their children.

The sequenced material came from blood. The source of these receptors is a boy aged 10-17 years in good health.

The chain links TRBV5-1 to TRBJ1-4; no reliable D call. In germline, CDR1 is SGHRS, CDR2 YFSETQ. This CDR3 has 14 amino acids. V lost 4 bases to trimming and J lost 0 bases, with 7 bases between them. CDR3 bases: TGCGCCAGCAGCCGAGAAGCAACTAATGAAAAACTGTTTTTT. Its translation: CASSREATNEKLFF.

This clonotype was detected a few times. This chain connects TRBV7-6 to TRBJ1-6; D call uncertain. From germline, CDR1 is SGHVS and CDR2 FNYEAQ. The length of the CDR3 is 16 residues. Deletions cut 5 bases from V and 10 bases from J, with 21 bases between. CDR3 residues: CASSIKVATLGSPLHF. DNA for the CDR3: TGTGCCAGCAGCATTAAAGTGGCCACCCTTGGATCACCCCTCCACTTT.

This clonotype was seen a few times. This sequence joins TRBV28 and TRBJ2-3, with D tentatively TRBD1 or TRBD2 (6 bases each). Germline V gives CDR1 MDHEN, CDR2 SYDVKM. This CDR3 spans 14 amino acids. Trimming took off 7 bases at V and 5 bases at J, with 16 bases between the two ends. The CDR3 bases are TGTGCCAGCACTCCTCCGGGGGCGGGAGATACGCAGTATTTT. It is translated as CASTPPGAGDTQYF.

V gene TRBV30 combines with J gene TRBJ2-1, with 7 bases fitting TRBD1. Germline assignment: CDR1 GTSNPN and CDR2 SVGIG (reference sequence). The CDR3 has 13 residues. The junction had 7 bases not matched to a gene; V was cut back by 3 bases and J by 8 bases. The CDR3 reads CAWRTGITDEQFF. For the CDR3, the DNA is TGTGCCTGGAGGACAGGGATAACCGATGAGCAGTTCTTC.

The gene calls are TRBV4-1 and TRBJ2-5, with 13 nucleotides matching TRBD2. The J call may be faulty, since TRBJ2-1 better matches the DNA end. Looked up from germline, CDR1 is MGHRA and CDR2 is YSYEKL. The CDR3 has 18 residues. The CDR3 sequence: CASSQEAPGLAGVNEQFF. The DNA for the CDR3 is TGCGCCAGCAGCCAAGAGGCCCCAGGACTAGCGGGGGTCAATGAGCAGTTCTTC.

CDR3 in DNA: TGCGCCAGCAGGTCGCAGTCGCACACTGAAGCTTTCTTT. Translated, it gives CASRSQSHTEAFF. This rearrangement joins TRBV5-1 to TRBJ1-1; no firm D call. The length of the CDR3 is 13 residues. With 5 bases removed from V and 3 bases from J, the gap between germline ends came to 11 bases. The germline V gene encodes CDR1 SGHRS and CDR2 YFSETQ.

This clonotype turned up a few times. The chain is built from TRBV7-3 and TRBJ1-1; D is possibly TRBD1 (6 bases). The length of the CDR3 is 14 residues. V shed 2 bases and J shed 4 bases, with 11 bases lying between them. Germline V CDR1 and CDR2: SGHTA, FQGTGA. The DNA for the CDR3 is TGTGCCAGCAGCTTAGGGGGCAAGCCCACTGAAGCTTTCTTT. Translated: CASSLGGKPTEAFF.

This clonotype was found a few times. The chain recombines TRBV12-3 or TRBV12-4 with TRBJ2-5; possibly TRBD1 for D (5 bases). Trimming cost V 8 bases and J 2 bases, with 12 bases left between them. This CDR3 contains 13 residues. CDR3 sequence: CASGLRGQETQYF. CDR3 coding DNA: TGTGCCAGCGGCCTTAGGGGACAAGAGACCCAGTACTTC.

This clonotype showed up just a few times. This chain uses TRBV29-1 with TRBJ2-5; 10 bases agree with TRBD1. Germline values: CDR1 SQVTM, CDR2 ANQGSEA. The CDR3 length is 13 residues. The CDR3 protein is CGGGQGLKETQYF. CDR3 sequence (DNA): TGCGGGGGGGGACAGGGGTTAAAAGAGACCCAGTACTTC.

This chain connects TRBV6-1 to TRBJ1-2; D may be TRBD1 (6 bases). CDR1 MNHNS and CDR2 SASEGT come from the germline V gene. This CDR3 contains 14 residues. Trimming stripped 0 bases from V and 4 bases from J, with 9 bases between. CDR3 sequence: CASSEAIQGYGYTF. In nucleotides, the CDR3 is TGTGCCAGCAGTGAAGCCATACAGGGCTATGGCTACACCTTC.

This chain connects TRBV12-3 or TRBV12-4 to TRBJ1-3; 10 nucleotides line up with TRBD1. This CDR3 has 14 amino acids. Unmatched junction bases numbered 5, after V lost 5 bases and J lost 7 bases. As DNA, the CDR3 is TGTGCCAGCAGTGTCCGACAGGGGGCTAACACCATATATTTT. Translation gives CASSVRQGANTIYF.

This clonotype was seen only a few times. The rearrangement uses TRBV5-6 and TRBJ1-2; TRBD1 matches at 9 bases. The CDR3 extends over 15 amino acids. After removal of 6 bases from V and 4 bases from J, the junction contained 10 bases not matched to a gene. The germline V gene has CDR1 SGHDT and CDR2 YYEEEE. CDR3 in DNA: TGTGCCAGCAACATACTGGGACAGGGAGGCTATGGCTACACCTTC. Its translation: CASNILGQGGYGYTF.

J is TRBJ2-7 and V is TRBV6-6; no clear D gene. The J call may be incorrect, as the DNA end agrees better with TRBJ2-5. The CDR3 runs 13 residues. Germline values: CDR1 MNHNY, CDR2 SVGAGI (reference sequence). This CDR3 reads CASTTALQETQYF. The CDR3 bases are TGTGCCAGCACTACGGCCCTGCAAGAGACCCAGTACTTC.

V gene TRBV20-1 combines with J gene TRBJ2-3, with TRBD2 matching 8 bases. The CDR3 runs 15 residues. J gave up 7 bases and V 6 bases, and 15 bases lay outside the gene matches. Germline CDR1 reads DFQATT; CDR2 reads SNEGSKA (reference sequence). The CDR3 bases are TGCAGTGCCTGGTTCCGGGGGGGTTCACTAAATACGCAGTATTTT. Its translation: CSAWFRGGSLNTQYF.

The chain is built from TRBV24-1 and TRBJ2-7; D unclear. The CDR3 loop spans 13 amino acids. Trimming shortened V by 4 bases and J by 3 bases, and 9 bases separated the two germline ends. Germline-derived CDR1 and CDR2 are KGHDR and SFDVKD. The CDR3 DNA reads TGTGCCACCAGTGACTGGACGGACTACGAGCAGTACTTC. It translates to CATSDWTDYEQYF.

V gene TRBV5-1 combines with J gene TRBJ2-3; 7 nucleotides line up with TRBD1. CDR1 and CDR2 (germline): SGHRS, YFSETQ. The length of the CDR3 is 16 residues. V gave up 2 bases and J gave up 2 bases; unmatched junction bases: 8. CDR3 sequence: CASSLTTGQITDTQYF. The CDR3, as DNA: TGCGCCAGCAGCTTAACTACGGGACAGATCACAGATACGCAGTATTTT.

The chain couples TRBV5-1 to TRBJ2-1; TRBD1 or TRBD2 may be the D gene (5 bases each). The V end lost 5 bases, the J end lost 0 bases, and 12 bases lay between the germline ends. CDR1 is SGHRS and CDR2 is YFSETQ in the germline V gene. The CDR3 runs 15 residues. The CDR3 spells CASSSGAGSYNEQFF. DNA of the CDR3: TGCGCCAGCAGTTCCGGGGCCGGCTCCTACAATGAGCAGTTCTTC.

The CDR3 nucleotides are TGTGCCAGCAGCACCGGGACTAGCGGGGGCCAAGAGACCCAGTACTTC. Residues: CASSTGTSGGQETQYF. The chain couples TRBV9 to TRBJ2-5; 14 positions match TRBD2. Germline V gene data show CDR1 as SGDLS and CDR2 as YYNGEE. This CDR3 is built from 16 residues. With V trimmed by 4 bases and J by 1 base, 3 bases remained unmatched. Looking up the rest from reference TRBV9 and TRBJ2-5 gives the full variable domain: DSGVTQTPKHLITATGQRVTLRCSPRSGDLSVYWYQQSLDQGLQFLIQYYNGEERAKGNILERFSAQQFPDLHSELNLSSLELGDSALYFCASSTGTSGGQETQYFGPGTRLLVL.

This clonotype has only a few counts. The junction differs from germline at one of its ends, possibly a read error. The rearrangement links TRBV6-1 to TRBJ2-4; D tentatively fits TRBD1 or TRBD2 (6 bases each). The CDR3 is 16 amino acids. Germline values: CDR1 MNHNS, CDR2 SASEGT. The CDR3 region has the DNA TGTGTCAGCAGTGAAGCCCTGGGGGGCCCCAAAAACATTCAGTACTTC. Translation gives CVSSEALGGPKNIQYF.